What follows are 22 T cell receptor delta chains derived from one specimen sequenced in a study of gamma-delta chains in newborns, infants, children. TCRdb reanalyzed the reads using CATT. This sample carries roughly 14,000 delta-chain clones, 7.3% of them seen once, and the ten largest clones take about 22%. Sequencing input: blood. These receptors came from a child who was a newborn, infant or young child, either healthy, febrile or measles-vaccinated (not recorded which).

The chain is built from TRDV2 and TRDJ3, with TRDD3 matching over 12 bases. CDR1 is GEAIGNYY, CDR2 EKD, per germline. V trimming: 3 bases; J trimming: 3 bases; junction bases outside the gene matches: 11. This CDR3 region has 20 residues. This CDR3 is CACDPLLGDTNFWDTRQMFF. DNA for the CDR3: TGTGCCTGTGACCCGTTACTGGGGGATACCAACTTCTGGGACACCCGACAGATGTTTTTC.

The chain is built from TRAV29/DV5 and TRDJ2, with TRDD3 identical over 8 bases. Trimming at V came to 1 base and at J to 0 bases, leaving 8 bases not matched to a gene. Germline V gene data show CDR1 as NSMFDY and CDR2 as ISSIKDK. The CDR3 is 17 residues long. DNA for the CDR3: TGTGCAGCAAGCTTACTGGGGGGACCCTCTTTGACAGCACAACTCTTCTTT. This encodes CAASLLGGPSLTAQLFF.

This clone was recorded at least ten times. A far larger clone lies a single base away; this is likely a read error. This CDR3 is also generated by other DNA sequences in the sample. The V and J genes are TRDV2 and TRDJ3; D unclear. This CDR3 is 13 amino acids long. Germline CDR1 is GEAIGNYY and CDR2 is EKD. The CDR3 DNA sequence: TGTGCCTGCGACACCTGGGACACCCGACAGATGTTTTTC. It codes for CACDTWDTRQMFF.

This clone was counted a few times. The amino acid sequence in TCRdb belongs to a much larger clone and departs from this DNA's translation at residue 9, likely a sequencing read error; the sequence shown is translated from the DNA. The same CDR3 also results from other DNA sequences found in this sample. This CDR3 reads CACDTVLGYSWDTRQMFF. The DNA for the CDR3 is TGTGCCTGTGACACCGTACTGGGGTACTCCTGGGACACCCGACAGATGTTTTTC. V gene TRDV2 combines with J gene TRDJ3; the match to TRDD3 covers 7 bases. J lost 0 bases, V lost 0 bases, and 4 bases had no gene match. The V gene's germline CDR1 is GEAIGNYY and CDR2 EKD. The CDR3 loop spans 18 amino acids.

This clone was picked up a small number of times. CDR3 amino acids: CACETLGASSWDTRQMFF. For the CDR3, the DNA is TGTGCCTGTGAAACACTGGGGGCCAGCTCCTGGGACACCCGACAGATGTTTTTC. This rearrangement joins TRDV2 to TRDJ3; 8 nucleotides line up with TRDD3. The CDR3 length is 18 residues. J gave up 0 bases and V 4 bases, and 7 bases lay outside the gene matches. Germline values: CDR1 GEAIGNYY, CDR2 EKD.

Judged by abundance, this clone is medium-sized. Other DNA sequences within the sample encode an identical CDR3. The genes are TRDV2 and TRDJ3; TRDD3 aligns across 13 bases. The CDR3 sequence is 18 residues long. CDR1 is GEAIGNYY and CDR2 is EKD in the germline V gene. V lost 3 bases and J lost 1; bases outside the gene matches: 2. The CDR3 loop reads CACDVLGDTSWDTRQMFF. The CDR3 DNA sequence: TGTGCCTGTGACGTACTGGGGGATACGTCCTGGGACACCCGACAGATGTTTTTC.

By share, this clone counts as medium-sized. V and J are TRDV2 and TRDJ3, with 8 bases matching TRDD3. The CDR3 is 21 residues long. Germline V lookup: CDR1 GEAIGNYY, CDR2 EKD. The trim removed 0 bases at V and 0 bases at J, leaving 12 bases unmatched. CDR3 DNA sequence: TGTGCCTGTGACACCGTATGGGGTACTGGGGGTATCTCCTGGGACACCCGACAGATGTTTTTC. This translates into CACDTVWGTGGISWDTRQMFF.

The chain combines TRDV1 with TRDJ2, with 12 bases identical to TRDD3. CDR1 is TSWWSYY and CDR2 is QGS in the germline V gene. The CDR3 extends over 24 amino acids. V gave up 0 bases and J gave up 0 bases; unmatched junction bases: 20. The CDR3 bases are TGTGCTCTTGGGGAACTCTCCCGGTTCCGTACACCTGGGGGATACGAAGCTTTGACAGCACAACTCTTCTTT. Translation: CALGELSRFRTPGGYEALTAQLFF.

A word on this clone: Being one base from a much bigger clone, this may be a read error. The same CDR3 arises from other DNA sequences in this sample as well. This sequence joins TRDV2 and TRDJ3; TRDD3 matches at 11 bases. This CDR3 spans 20 amino acids. The germline V gene encodes CDR1 GEAIGNYY and CDR2 EKD. The CDR3 DNA reads as TGTGCCTGTGACACCGTACTGGGGGATAAGAGCTCCTGGGACACCCGCCAGATGTTTTTC. Amino acid sequence: CACDTVLGDKSSWDTRQMFF.

In the case of this clone: Other DNA sequences in the sample encode the same CDR3. The V gene is TRDV2, the J gene TRDJ3; 7 bases fit TRDD3. In germline, CDR1 is GEAIGNYY, CDR2 EKD. Unmatched junction bases numbered 4, after V lost 0 bases and J lost 0 bases. This CDR3 has 18 amino acids. CDR3 DNA: TGTGCCTGTGACACCGGATACGCCTACTCCTGGGACACCCGACAGATGTTTTTC. Protein sequence: CACDTGYAYSWDTRQMFF.

Notes on this clone: This clone may be a read error of a much larger clone one base away. The chain joins TRDV2 to TRDJ2, with 11 bases fitting TRDD3. The CDR3 spans 17 residues. The germline CDR1 and CDR2 sequences are GEAIGNYY and EKD. The chain's CDR3 is CACDVLGDKPLTTQLFF. The CDR3 coding sequence is TGTGCCTGTGACGTACTGGGGGATAAGCCTTTGACAACACAACTCTTCTTT.

Regarding this clone: A much bigger clone sits one base away, suggesting this may be a read error. V usage is TRDV2 and J usage is TRDJ3; the match to TRDD3 covers 8 bases. CDR3 size: 18 residues. Germline trimming cut 3 bases from V and 2 bases from J; bases unmatched to any gene: 8. Germline V lookup: CDR1 GEAIGNYY, CDR2 EKD. The CDR3 protein is CACDAWGTHPWDTRQMFF. CDR3 nucleotides: TGTGCCTGTGACGCCTGGGGGACCCATCCCTGGGACACCCGACAGATGTTTTTC.

With respect to this clone: This DNA translates differently at residue 10 from the TCRdb protein, which is that of a much larger clone; a read error is likely, and the protein shown is the DNA's own translation. The rearrangement uses TRDV2 and TRDJ3; perhaps TRDD3 as D (6 bases). The CDR3 extends over 19 amino acids. V dropped 3 bases and J dropped 0 bases, with 17 bases sitting between them. Per germline, CDR1 GEAIGNYY and CDR2 EKD. The CDR3 loop reads CACDALEGICSWDTRQMFF. In DNA form, the CDR3 reads TGTGCCTGTGACGCCCTGGAAGGGATATGCTCCTGGGACACCCGACAGATGTTTTTC.

This clone was counted ten times or more. This chain links TRDV2 with TRDJ3, with TRDD3 identical over 12 bases. The CDR3 is 17 amino acids. Germline CDR1 GEAIGNYY, CDR2 EKD. Trimming at V came to 2 bases and at J to 3 bases, leaving 1 base not matched to a gene. CDR3: CACDNWGILWDTRQMFF. DNA for the CDR3: TGTGCCTGTGACAACTGGGGGATACTCTGGGACACCCGACAGATGTTTTTC.

For this clone: One junction end disagrees with the germline gene, perhaps due to a read error. Other DNA sequences of this sample code for an identical CDR3. The chain carries TRDV2 and TRDJ3; the match to TRDD3 covers 9 bases. The CDR3 spans 20 residues. CDR1 is GEAIGNYY and CDR2 is EKD in the germline V gene. DNA of the CDR3: TGTGCCTGTGGCACCGTATTAGGGGGATACACAACCTGGGACACCCGCCAGATGTTTTTC. Amino acid sequence: CACGTVLGGYTTWDTRQMFF.

This chain joins TRDV2 and TRDJ3; 13 bases match TRDD3. Germline V gives CDR1 GEAIGNYY, CDR2 EKD. Unmatched junction bases numbered 7, after V lost 0 bases and J lost 0 bases. This CDR3 has 21 amino acids. The CDR3 loop is CACDTTTGGYARSWDTRQMFF. The CDR3 nucleotides read TGTGCCTGTGACACCACGACTGGGGGATACGCTCGCTCCTGGGACACCCGACAGATGTTTTTC.

This clone was counted ten times or more. The V call is TRDV2, the J call TRDJ2; TRDD3 aligns across 12 bases. The ends lost 3 bases at V and 3 bases at J; junction bases unmatched: 10. The CDR3 totals 18 residues. Per germline, CDR1 GEAIGNYY and CDR2 EKD. This CDR3 is CACDPVLGDTGMTAQLFF. The CDR3 DNA reads as TGTGCCTGTGACCCCGTACTGGGGGATACAGGGATGACAGCACAACTCTTCTTT.

In its sample, this clone is medium-sized. This likely came from a read error, as a far larger clone is one base away. Other DNA sequences within the sample encode an identical CDR3. The chain is built from TRDV2 and TRDJ3; 11 bases map to TRDD3. The CDR3 spans 18 residues. V lost 0 bases, J lost 2 bases, and 2 bases stayed unmatched. The germline V gene has CDR1 GEAIGNYY and CDR2 EKD. CDR3 in DNA: TGTGCCTGTGACACCTTACTGGGGGATACCTGGGACACCCGACAGATGTTTTTC. It codes for CACDTLLGDTWDTRQMFF.

This clone was observed a handful of times. A much larger clone lies one base from this, so it may be a read error. V usage is TRDV2 and J usage is TRDJ1, with 10 bases fitting TRDD3. The V gene's germline CDR1 is GEAIGNYY and CDR2 EKD. The CDR3 consists of 15 residues. Trimming at V came to 3 bases and at J to 3 bases, leaving 6 bases not matched to a gene. The CDR3 region has the DNA TGTGCCTGTGACGTACTGGGGGATTCCGCCGATAAACTCATCTTT. Translating gives CACDVLGDSADKLIF.

The V gene is TRDV2, the J gene TRDJ3; D is possibly TRDD3 (6 bases). V gave up 3 bases and J gave up 0 bases, with 17 bases separating them. The germline CDR1 and CDR2 sequences are GEAIGNYY and EKD. The CDR3 runs to 19 residues. The CDR3 spells CACDSLVGADSWDTRQMFF. CDR3 sequence (DNA): TGTGCCTGTGACTCCTTAGTGGGGGCCGACTCCTGGGACACCCGACAGATGTTTTTC.

This clone was seen more than once but under ten times. One base away lies a much larger clone, so this may be a sequencing read error. The gene calls are TRDV2 and TRDJ3; 10 bases are a match to TRDD3. CDR1 is GEAIGNYY and CDR2 is EKD in the germline V gene. CDR3 length: 20 amino acids. The CDR3 sequence: CARDTVGGYASSWDTRQMFF. The CDR3 DNA reads as TGTGCCCGTGACACCGTCGGGGGATACGCGAGCTCCTGGGACACCCGACAGATGTTTTTC.

This clone was picked up a small number of times. One base away lies a much larger clone, so this may be a sequencing read error. The chain uses TRDV2 and TRDJ2; 10 bases map to TRDD3. This CDR3 is built from 18 residues. Germline V gene sequence: CDR1 GEAIGNYY, CDR2 EKD. The CDR3 protein is CACDPLLGDGALTAQPFF. The CDR3 DNA sequence: TGTGCCTGTGACCCCTTACTGGGGGATGGGGCTTTGACAGCACAACCCTTCTTT.